This T cell receptor beta chain emerged from a study of blood T cell repertoires in COVID-19. In the study's own analysis: From reference gene primer amplification, estimates of nucleated cell counts were derived. The data were produced by immunoSEQ multiplex PCR, yet TCRdb's version contains in-frame clones alone and is incomplete. V, J and clone size derive from that table, while D and trimming were established from the DNA sequence. The sample lists over 300,000 clones, about 91% occurring once. Enrolled through a virtual design, the participants were between roughly 18 and 100 years of age and came from about two dozen US areas. The study assigned cohorts using participant-reported clinical history. The CDR3 loop spans 17 amino acids. V was trimmed by 2 bases and J by 0 bases, leaving 15 bases between them. Looked up from germline, CDR1 is SGHRS and CDR2 is YFSETQ.

The specimen was PBMCs or T cells enriched from blood (not recorded which). The clonotype originates from a woman in her thirties or forties who had recovered from COVID-19. The chain couples TRBV5-1 to TRBJ1-3; D unresolved. In DNA, the CDR3 is TGCGCCAGCAGCTTAACGGGAAGAACCGGCTCTGGAAACACCATATATTTT. Amino acids: CASSLTGRTGSGNTIYF.